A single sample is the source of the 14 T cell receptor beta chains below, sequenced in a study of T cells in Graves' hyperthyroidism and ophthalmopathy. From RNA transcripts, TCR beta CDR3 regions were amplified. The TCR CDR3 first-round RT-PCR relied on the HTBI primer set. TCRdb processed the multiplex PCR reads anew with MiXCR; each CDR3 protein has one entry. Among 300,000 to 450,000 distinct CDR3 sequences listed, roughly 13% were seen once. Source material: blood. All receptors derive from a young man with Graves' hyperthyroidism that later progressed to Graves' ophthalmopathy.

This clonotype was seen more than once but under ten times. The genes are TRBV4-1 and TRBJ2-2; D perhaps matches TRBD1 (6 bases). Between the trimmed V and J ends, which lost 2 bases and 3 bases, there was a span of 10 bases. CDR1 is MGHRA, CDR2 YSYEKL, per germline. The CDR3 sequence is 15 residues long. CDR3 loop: CASSQQGTYTGELFF. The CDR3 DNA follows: TGCGCCAGCAGCCAACAGGGGACCTACACCGGGGAGCTGTTTTTT.

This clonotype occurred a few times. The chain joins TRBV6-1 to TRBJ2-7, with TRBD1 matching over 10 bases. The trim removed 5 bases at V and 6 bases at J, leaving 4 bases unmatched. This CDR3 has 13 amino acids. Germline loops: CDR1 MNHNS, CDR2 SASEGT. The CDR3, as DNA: TGTGCCAGCAGTTATGGACAGGGGGTCGAGCAGTACTTC. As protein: CASSYGQGVEQYF.

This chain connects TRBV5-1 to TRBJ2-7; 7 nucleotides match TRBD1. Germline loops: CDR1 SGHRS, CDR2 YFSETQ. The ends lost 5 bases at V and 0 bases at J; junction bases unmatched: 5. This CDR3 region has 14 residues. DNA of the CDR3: TGCGCCAGCAGAAGGACAGGTGCCTCCTACGAGCAGTACTTC. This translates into CASRRTGASYEQYF.

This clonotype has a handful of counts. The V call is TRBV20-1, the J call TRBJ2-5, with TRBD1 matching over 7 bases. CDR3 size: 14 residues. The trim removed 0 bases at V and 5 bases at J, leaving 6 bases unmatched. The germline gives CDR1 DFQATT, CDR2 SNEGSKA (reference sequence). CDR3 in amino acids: CSARDYRGRETQYF. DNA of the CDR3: TGCAGTGCTAGAGATTACAGGGGCAGGGAGACCCAGTACTTC.

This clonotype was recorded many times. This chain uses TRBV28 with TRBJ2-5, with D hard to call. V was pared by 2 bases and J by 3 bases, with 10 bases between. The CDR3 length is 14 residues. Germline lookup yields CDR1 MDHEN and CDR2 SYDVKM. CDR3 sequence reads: CASSLMGSEETQYF. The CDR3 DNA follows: TGTGCCAGCAGTTTAATGGGTTCAGAAGAGACCCAGTACTTC.

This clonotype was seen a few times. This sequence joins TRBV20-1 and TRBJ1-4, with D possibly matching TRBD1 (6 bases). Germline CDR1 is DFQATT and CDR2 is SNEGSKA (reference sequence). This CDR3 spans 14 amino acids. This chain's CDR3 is CKGGIGAFNEKLFF. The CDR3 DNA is TGCAAGGGGGGGATAGGGGCATTTAATGAAAAACTGTTTTTT.

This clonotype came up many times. CDR3 in DNA: TGTGCCAGCAGTTTCACCGGAAACACCTACAATGAGCAGTTCTTC. Its protein product is CASSFTGNTYNEQFF. The rearrangement joins TRBV28 to TRBJ2-1; D not resolved. V dropped 3 bases and J dropped 2 bases, with 11 bases sitting between them. The CDR3 spans 15 residues. Germline V gene sequence: CDR1 MDHEN, CDR2 SYDVKM.

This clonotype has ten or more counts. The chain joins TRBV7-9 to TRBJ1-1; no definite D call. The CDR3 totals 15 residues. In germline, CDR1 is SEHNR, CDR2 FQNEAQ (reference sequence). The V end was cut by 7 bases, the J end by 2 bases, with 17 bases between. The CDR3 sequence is CASTLVVGPNTEAFF. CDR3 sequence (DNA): TGTGCCAGCACTCTAGTAGTAGGACCAAACACTGAAGCTTTCTTT.

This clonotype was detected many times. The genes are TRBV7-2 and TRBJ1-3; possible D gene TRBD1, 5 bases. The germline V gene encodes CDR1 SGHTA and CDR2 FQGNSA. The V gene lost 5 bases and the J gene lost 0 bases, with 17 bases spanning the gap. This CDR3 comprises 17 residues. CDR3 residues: CASSPGGNWHSGNTIYF. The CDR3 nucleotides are TGTGCCAGCAGCCCTGGGGGGAACTGGCACTCTGGAAACACCATATATTTT.

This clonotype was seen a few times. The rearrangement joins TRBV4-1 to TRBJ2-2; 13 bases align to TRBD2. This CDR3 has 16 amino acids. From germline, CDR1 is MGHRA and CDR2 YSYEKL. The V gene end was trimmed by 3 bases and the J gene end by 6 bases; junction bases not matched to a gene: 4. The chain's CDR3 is CASSQRTSGGSGELFF. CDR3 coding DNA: TGCGCCAGCAGCCAGCGGACTAGCGGGGGATCCGGGGAGCTGTTTTTT.

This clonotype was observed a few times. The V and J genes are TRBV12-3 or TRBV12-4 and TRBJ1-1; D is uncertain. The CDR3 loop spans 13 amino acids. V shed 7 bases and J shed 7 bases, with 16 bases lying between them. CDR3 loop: CASTPPWAGEAFF. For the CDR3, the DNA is TGTGCCAGCACCCCCCCGTGGGCGGGTGAAGCTTTCTTT.

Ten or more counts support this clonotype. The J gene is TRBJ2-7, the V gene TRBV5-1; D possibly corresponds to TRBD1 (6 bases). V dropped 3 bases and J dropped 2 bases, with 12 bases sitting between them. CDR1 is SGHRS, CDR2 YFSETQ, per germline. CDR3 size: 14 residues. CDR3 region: CASSYRVSAYEQYF. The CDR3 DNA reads TGCGCCAGCAGCTACAGGGTATCCGCCTACGAGCAGTACTTC.

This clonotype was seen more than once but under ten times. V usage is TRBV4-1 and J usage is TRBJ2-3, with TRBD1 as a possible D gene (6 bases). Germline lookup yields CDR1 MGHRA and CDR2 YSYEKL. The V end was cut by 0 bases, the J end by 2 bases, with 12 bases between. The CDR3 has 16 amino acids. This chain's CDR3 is CASSQDLGAVTDTQYF. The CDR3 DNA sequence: TGCGCCAGCAGCCAAGATTTGGGGGCCGTCACAGATACGCAGTATTTT.

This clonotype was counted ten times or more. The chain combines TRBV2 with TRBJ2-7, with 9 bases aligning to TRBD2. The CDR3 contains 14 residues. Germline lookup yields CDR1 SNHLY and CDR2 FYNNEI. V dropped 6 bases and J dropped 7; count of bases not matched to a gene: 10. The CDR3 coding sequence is TGTGCCAGCAGACGACAGGGACTAGCAGGGGAGCAGTACTTC. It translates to CASRRQGLAGEQYF.